Listed here are 26 T cell receptor beta chains from one sample, sequenced in a study of low-dose radiotherapy and immunotherapy resistance in tumors. This sample's time point: before trial treatment. First-strand cDNA used TRAV- and TRBV-specific primers, covering alpha and beta chains. Amplification, which lasted roughly 20 PCR cycles, used a constant-region primer and V-primer adapter to amplify TCRs. Each CDR3 protein is one row after TCRdb ran MiXCR on the reads. This sample has 60,000 to 90,000 distinct CDR3 sequences, with less than 35% found just once. The source was PBMCs, collected before treatment. These receptors were collected from a female donor with ovarian cancer.

The chain recombines TRBV28 with TRBJ2-3; D is unresolved. Germline CDR1 reads MDHEN; CDR2 reads SYDVKM. The CDR3 runs 14 residues. With 5 bases removed from V and 1 base from J, the gap between germline ends came to 10 bases. CDR3 DNA: TGTGCCAGCAGTCTCTACCCAGGCACAGATACGCAGTATTTT. Its translation is CASSLYPGTDTQYF.

The CDR3 nucleotides read TGCGCCAGCAGTGACCTAGGGGACACCGGGGAGCTGTTTTTT. Its translation is CASSDLGDTGELFF. The J gene is TRBJ2-2, the V gene TRBV10-1; maybe TRBD1 (5 bases). Germline V CDR1 and CDR2: WNHNN, SYGVQD (reference sequence). V lost 3 bases and J 3 bases, leaving 8 bases between the germline ends. The CDR3 spans 14 residues.

There are many counts of this clonotype. This chain connects TRBV19 to TRBJ2-1; the match to TRBD2 covers 8 bases. CDR1 is LNHDA and CDR2 is SQIVND in the germline V gene (reference sequence). The J segment lost 10 bases and the V segment lost 4 bases, leaving 9 bases of the junction unmatched. This CDR3 has 14 amino acids. As DNA, the CDR3 is TGTGCCAGTAGTAACGACCCGGGAGGGCCGGAGCAGTTCTTC. This codes for CASSNDPGGPEQFF.

The rearrangement uses TRBV29-1 and TRBJ2-2; a possible D gene is TRBD1 (6 bases). The CDR3 is 14 residues long. CDR1 is SQVTM and CDR2 is ANQGSEA in the germline V gene. The V and J ends lost 4 bases and 2 bases respectively, with 11 bases between them. CDR3 DNA sequence: TGCAGCGTTGTCCAGGGGAGTAACACCGGGGAGCTGTTTTTT. This gives the protein CSVVQGSNTGELFF.

Many counts were recorded for this clonotype. The genes are TRBV19 and TRBJ2-7; D tentatively reads TRBD1 or TRBD2 (5 bases each). Trimming shortened V by 3 bases and J by 6 bases, and 15 bases separated the two germline ends. The CDR3 is made up of 14 amino acids. Germline V gene lookup returns CDR1 LNHDA and CDR2 SQIVND (reference sequence). This CDR3 is CASSMGNRGGEQYF. CDR3 nucleotide sequence: TGTGCCAGTAGTATGGGGAATCGGGGCGGCGAGCAGTACTTC.

The CDR3 sequence: CASSELGQYYEQYF. CDR3 in DNA: TGTGCCAGCAGTGAACTGGGGCAATACTACGAGCAGTACTTC. The chain couples TRBV2 to TRBJ2-7; a weak D match, TRBD1 (5 bases). Germline lookup yields CDR1 SNHLY and CDR2 FYNNEI. CDR3 length equals 14 residues. V was cut by 2 bases and J by 3 bases, with 11 bases left in between. Full variable domain (missing parts from reference TRBV2 and TRBJ2-7): EPEVTQTPSHQVTQMGQEVILRCVPISNHLYFYWYRQILGQKVEFLVSFYNNEISEKSEIFDDQFSVERPDGSNFTLKIRSTKLEDSAMYFCASSELGQYYEQYFGPGTRLTVT.

The V gene is TRBV12-3 or TRBV12-4, the J gene TRBJ1-2; the D gene is possibly TRBD1 (6 bases). This CDR3 has 14 amino acids. Trimming removed 2 bases from V and 6 bases from J, with 13 bases in between. CDR3 sequence (DNA): TGTGCCAGCAGTTTACGGGACGAGGGGGATGGCTACACCTTC. This encodes CASSLRDEGDGYTF.

Worth noting for this clonotype: The DNA is omitted, as the CDR3 cannot be located on it reliably, and the CDR3 follows TCRdb's listing. The chain joins TRBV5-1 to TRBJ2-2; the table's D call TRBD1 went unverified against the DNA. The CDR3 extends over 17 residues, inclusive of both ends. In germline, CDR1 is SGHRS, CDR2 YFSETQ. CDR3 in amino acids: CASSRDRAGELFFFFFF.

The genes are TRBV29-1 and TRBJ1-3, with D possibly matching TRBD1 (6 bases). Trimming removed 0 bases from V and 0 bases from J, with 15 bases in between. The CDR3 contains 17 residues. Germline values: CDR1 SQVTM, CDR2 ANQGSEA. As DNA, the CDR3 is TGCAGCGTTGAAGATCGTAGGGGGTTCCTCTCTGGAAACACCATATATTTT. Translated, it gives CSVEDRRGFLSGNTIYF.

This clonotype was counted many times. This sequence joins TRBV18 and TRBJ2-7; TRBD1 is a possible D gene (6 bases). Germline V gene data show CDR1 as KGHSH and CDR2 as LQKENI. The length of the CDR3 is 14 residues. V was clipped by 2 bases and J by 6 bases, with 14 bases between them. CDR3 bases: TGTGCCAGCTCACCAAACAGGGCGGCAGGCGAGCAGTACTTC. It encodes CASSPNRAAGEQYF.

This chain joins TRBV7-8 and TRBJ1-6, with 9 bases fitting TRBD1. The CDR3 sequence is 14 residues long. CDR1 and CDR2 from the germline V gene are SGHVS and FQNEAQ. V lost 5 bases, J lost 9 bases, and 5 bases stayed unmatched. As DNA, the CDR3 is TGTGCCAGCAGCCAGGGACAGGGTACTTCACCCCTCCACTTT. As protein: CASSQGQGTSPLHF. The variable domain in full, completed from reference TRBV7-8 and TRBJ1-6, reads GAGVSQSPRYKVAKRGQDVALRCDPISGHVSLFWYQQALGQGPEFLTYFQNEAQLDKSGLPSDRFFAERPEGSVSTLKIQRTQQEDSAVYLCASSQGQGTSPLHFGNGTRLTVT.

This clonotype was recorded at least ten times. The chain has TRBV6-2 or TRBV6-3 and TRBJ2-7; 9 nucleotides line up with TRBD1. The CDR3 spans 15 residues. Looked up from germline, CDR1 is MNHEY and CDR2 is SVGEGT. The V segment lost 2 bases and the J segment 3 bases; nucleotides outside the gene matches: 5. As DNA, the CDR3 is TGTGCCAGCAGTTACGAAACGGACAGGGGCTACGAGCAGTACTTC. Translated, it gives CASSYETDRGYEQYF.

Regarding this clonotype: Sequence at one end of the junction differs from germline and may be a read error. This chain links TRBV5-3 with TRBJ2-5; 10 bases are a match to TRBD2. TRBV5-3 is assigned to the ORF class and has an uncertain function. The CDR3 length is 19 residues. The CDR3 here is CASSSRRGAGGLRQETQYF. CDR3 coding DNA: TGTGCCAGCAGCTCCCGGAGGGGAGCGGGGGGGTTACGCCAAGAGACCCAGTACTTC.

The chain combines TRBV6-5 with TRBJ1-2; TRBD1 matches at 8 bases. The germline CDR1 and CDR2 sequences are MNHEY and SVGAGI. Trimming took 5 bases from V and 4 from J; bases not matched to a gene: 3. This CDR3 is built from 13 residues. The CDR3: CASSPGTGYGYTF. The CDR3 DNA reads as TGTGCCAGCAGTCCCGGGACAGGCTATGGCTACACCTTC.

V gene TRBV29-1 combines with J gene TRBJ1-2; TRBD1 matches at 9 bases. The CDR3 covers 15 residues. V shed 4 bases, J shed 3 bases, and the junction held 9 bases outside the gene matches. Germline CDR1 and CDR2: SQVTM and ANQGSEA. The CDR3 protein is CSVGVGQGSDYGYTF. The CDR3 DNA sequence: TGCAGCGTTGGGGTGGGACAGGGCTCGGACTATGGCTACACCTTC.

This clonotype turned up a few times. V usage is TRBV18 and J usage is TRBJ1-5; D remains unclear. CDR1 is KGHSH and CDR2 is LQKENI in the germline V gene. The V gene lost 3 bases and the J gene lost 1 base, with 7 bases spanning the gap. The CDR3 runs to 14 residues. CDR3 nucleotide sequence: TGTGCCAGCTCACCGGAACTAAGCAATCAGCCCCAGCATTTT. Translation: CASSPELSNQPQHF.

This clonotype is labeled as medium-sized (0.01 to 0.1%). The chain links TRBV28 to TRBJ2-7, with D hard to call. The V end lost 7 bases, the J end lost 2 bases, and 9 bases lay between the germline ends. CDR1 MDHEN and CDR2 SYDVKM come from the germline V gene. The CDR3 runs 12 residues. The CDR3 is CASKRGAYEQYF. CDR3 DNA: TGTGCCAGCAAGCGCGGAGCCTACGAGCAGTACTTC.

This clonotype was recorded a few times. The rearrangement uses TRBV11-2 and TRBJ1-6, with D perhaps TRBD1 (5 bases). Germline V lookup: CDR1 SGHAT, CDR2 FQNNGV. Trimming shortened V by 2 bases and J by 10 bases, and 12 bases separated the two germline ends. The CDR3 is 14 residues long. CDR3 sequence: CASSLREGNSPLHF. The DNA of the CDR3 is TGTGCCAGCAGCTTACGGGAGGGGAACTCACCCCTCCACTTT.

The gene calls are TRBV11-2 and TRBJ2-1; D possibly corresponds to TRBD2 (7 bases). The CDR3 runs 15 residues. With 5 bases removed from V and 4 bases from J, the gap between germline ends came to 15 bases. CDR1 and CDR2 (germline): SGHAT, FQNNGV. The CDR3 region has the DNA TGTGCCAGCAGCCTGGGGGGGGGCCTGTACAATGAGCAGTTCTTC. It specifies CASSLGGGLYNEQFF.

The rearrangement joins TRBV7-2 to TRBJ1-1; possible D gene TRBD1, 5 bases. The CDR3 sequence is 12 residues long. Trimming removed 5 bases at V and 8 bases at J, with 12 bases between. In germline, CDR1 is SGHTA, CDR2 FQGNSA. The CDR3 DNA follows: TGTGCCAGCAGCCTTGTGGGGGGGGAAGCTTTCTTT. Translating it yields CASSLVGGEAFF.

The rearrangement uses TRBV12-3 or TRBV12-4 and TRBJ2-1; TRBD2 matches 10 bases. The CDR3 length is 14 residues. Trimming took 6 bases from V and 8 from J; bases not matched to a gene: 7. Written as DNA, the CDR3 is TGTGCCAGCAGCACGAGCGGGGGGGCCGATGAGCAGTTCTTC. It yields the protein CASSTSGGADEQFF.

This clonotype was counted at least ten times. The chain combines TRBV6-1 with TRBJ2-2, with D perhaps given as TRBD1 or TRBD2 (5 bases each). The length of the CDR3 is 20 residues. The germline V gene encodes CDR1 MNHNS and CDR2 SASEGT. V lost 6 bases and J 1 base, leaving 27 bases between the germline ends. Written as DNA, the CDR3 is TGTGCCAGCAGCGTCCGCGTCTCCGGGACCTTGCGCTTGAACACCGGGGAGCTGTTTTTT. Protein sequence: CASSVRVSGTLRLNTGELFF.

The table lists this clonotype with a count of one. The genes are TRBV6-5 and TRBJ2-3; the D call may be TRBD1 or TRBD2 (5 bases each). Germline values: CDR1 MNHEY, CDR2 SVGAGI. The CDR3 spans 15 residues. V shed 2 bases and J shed 2 bases, with 11 bases lying between them. The CDR3 here is CASSYRGPPTDTQYF. CDR3 in DNA: TGTGCCAGCAGTTACCGGGGACCCCCCACAGATACGCAGTATTTT.

There are many counts of this clonotype. The rearrangement joins TRBV7-9 to TRBJ2-7; TRBD1 matches at 9 bases. Germline V gene sequence: CDR1 SEHNR, CDR2 FQNEAQ (reference sequence). V lost 5 bases to trimming and J lost 3 bases; unmatched junction nucleotides: 5. The CDR3 consists of 14 residues. The CDR3 reads CASSPRTGVYEQYF. CDR3 nucleotide sequence: TGTGCCAGCAGCCCGAGGACAGGGGTCTACGAGCAGTACTTC.

In its sample, this clonotype was seen many times. The genes are TRBV7-2 and TRBJ2-6; 10 bases line up with TRBD1. This CDR3 has 16 residues. CDR1 is SGHTA and CDR2 is FQGNSA in the germline V gene. V trimming: 5 bases; J trimming: 2 bases; junction bases outside the gene matches: 3. The CDR3 loop reads CASSTTGGAGANVLTF. The CDR3 nucleotides read TGTGCCAGCAGCACGACAGGGGGCGCTGGGGCCAACGTCCTGACTTTC.

At least ten counts were recorded for this clonotype. This chain joins TRBV12-3 or TRBV12-4 and TRBJ1-1; no firm D call. Deletions cut 3 bases from V and 1 base from J, with 6 bases between. CDR3 length: 13 residues. CDR3 sequence: CASSFARNTEAFF. The CDR3, as DNA: TGTGCCAGCAGTTTCGCCAGGAACACTGAAGCTTTCTTT.